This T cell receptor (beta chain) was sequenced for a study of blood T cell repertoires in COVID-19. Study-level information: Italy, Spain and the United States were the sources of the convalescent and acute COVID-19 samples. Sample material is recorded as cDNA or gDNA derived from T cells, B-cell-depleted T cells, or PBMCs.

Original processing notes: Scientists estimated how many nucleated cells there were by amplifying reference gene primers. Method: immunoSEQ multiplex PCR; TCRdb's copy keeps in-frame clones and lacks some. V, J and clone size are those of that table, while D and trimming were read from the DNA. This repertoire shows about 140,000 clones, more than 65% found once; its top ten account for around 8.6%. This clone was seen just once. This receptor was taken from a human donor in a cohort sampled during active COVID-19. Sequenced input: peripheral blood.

The CDR3 DNA sequence: TGTGCCAGCAGCTTAGTCGGGGGGGCCAGTGAGCAGTTCTTC. Translation gives CASSLVGGASEQFF. The chain joins TRBV7-9 to TRBJ2-1; the match to TRBD2 covers 8 bases. Trimming removed 1 base from V and 9 bases from J; junction bases left unmatched: 5. Germline V gene data show CDR1 as SEHNR and CDR2 as FQNEAQ (reference sequence). The CDR3 extends over 14 amino acids.